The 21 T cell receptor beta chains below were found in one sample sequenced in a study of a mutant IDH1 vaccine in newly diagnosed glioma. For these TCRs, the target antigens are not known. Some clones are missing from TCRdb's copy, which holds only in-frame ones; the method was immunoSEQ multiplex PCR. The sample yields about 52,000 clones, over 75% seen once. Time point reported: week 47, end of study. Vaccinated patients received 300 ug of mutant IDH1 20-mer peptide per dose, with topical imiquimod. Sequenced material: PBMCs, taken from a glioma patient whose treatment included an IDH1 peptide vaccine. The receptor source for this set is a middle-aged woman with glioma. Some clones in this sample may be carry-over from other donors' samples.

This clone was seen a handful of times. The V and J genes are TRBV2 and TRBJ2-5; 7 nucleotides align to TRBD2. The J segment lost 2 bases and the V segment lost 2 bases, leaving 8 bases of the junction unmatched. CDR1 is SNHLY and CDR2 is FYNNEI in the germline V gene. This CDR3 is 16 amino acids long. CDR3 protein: CASSESAGLGQETQYF. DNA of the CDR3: TGTGCCAGCAGTGAATCAGCGGGACTGGGACAAGAGACCCAGTACTTC.

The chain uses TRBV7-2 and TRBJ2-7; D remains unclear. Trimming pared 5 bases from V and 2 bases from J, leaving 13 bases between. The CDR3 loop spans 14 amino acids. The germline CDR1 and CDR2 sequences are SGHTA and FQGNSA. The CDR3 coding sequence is TGTGCCAGCAGCATCCAGGTTTCTACCTACGAGCAGTACTTC. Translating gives CASSIQVSTYEQYF.

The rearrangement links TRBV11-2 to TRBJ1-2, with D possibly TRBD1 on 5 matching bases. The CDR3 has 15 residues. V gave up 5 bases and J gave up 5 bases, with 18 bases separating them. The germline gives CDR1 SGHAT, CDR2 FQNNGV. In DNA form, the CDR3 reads TGTGCCAGCAGCCCACGGGGAGGGGAACCTTATGGCTACACCTTC. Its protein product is CASSPRGGEPYGYTF.

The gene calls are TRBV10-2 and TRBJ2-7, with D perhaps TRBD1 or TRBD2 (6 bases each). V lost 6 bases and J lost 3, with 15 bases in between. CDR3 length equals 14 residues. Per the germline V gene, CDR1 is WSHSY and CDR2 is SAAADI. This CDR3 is CASRMVRGHYEQYF. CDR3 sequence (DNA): TGCGCCAGCAGGATGGTACGGGGGCACTACGAGCAGTACTTC.

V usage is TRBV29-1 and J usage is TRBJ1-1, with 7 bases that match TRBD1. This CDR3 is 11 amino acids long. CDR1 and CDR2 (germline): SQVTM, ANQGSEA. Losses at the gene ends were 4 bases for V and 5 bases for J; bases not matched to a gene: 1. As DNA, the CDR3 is TGCAGCGTTGGACAGGGAACTGAAGCTTTCTTT. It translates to CSVGQGTEAFF.

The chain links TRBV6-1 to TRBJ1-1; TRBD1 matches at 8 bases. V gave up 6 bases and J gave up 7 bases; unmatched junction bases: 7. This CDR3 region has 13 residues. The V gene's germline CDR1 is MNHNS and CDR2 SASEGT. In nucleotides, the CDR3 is TGTGCCAGCAGGTCCGGGACAGGAAATGAAGCTTTCTTT. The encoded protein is CASRSGTGNEAFF.

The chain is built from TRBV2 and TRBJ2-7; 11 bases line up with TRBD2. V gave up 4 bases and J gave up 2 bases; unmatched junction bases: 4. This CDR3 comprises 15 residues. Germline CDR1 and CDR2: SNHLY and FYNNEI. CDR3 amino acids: CASSAVLAGAYEQYF. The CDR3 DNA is TGTGCCAGCAGTGCGGTACTAGCGGGGGCCTACGAGCAGTACTTC.

DNA of the CDR3: TGTGCCAGCAGTCGGACTAGCGGGGGGAGTAATGAGCAGTTCTTC. It yields the protein CASSRTSGGSNEQFF. This chain joins TRBV2 and TRBJ2-1; 14 positions match TRBD2. Germline CDR1 SNHLY, CDR2 FYNNEI. Trimming took 5 bases from V and 7 from J; bases not matched to a gene: 4. The CDR3 length is 15 residues.

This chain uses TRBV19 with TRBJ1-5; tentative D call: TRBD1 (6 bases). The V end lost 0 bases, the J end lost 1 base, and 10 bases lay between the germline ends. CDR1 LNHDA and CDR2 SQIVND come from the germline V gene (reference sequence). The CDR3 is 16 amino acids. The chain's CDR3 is CASSIEGGFSNQPQHF. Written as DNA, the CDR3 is TGTGCCAGTAGTATAGAGGGGGGCTTCAGCAATCAGCCCCAGCATTTT. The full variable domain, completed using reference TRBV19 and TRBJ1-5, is DGGITQSPKYLFRKEGQNVTLSCEQNLNHDAMYWYRQDPGQGLRLIYYSQIVNDFQKGDIAEGYSVSREKKESFPLTVTSAQKNPTAFYLCASSIEGGFSNQPQHFGDGTRLSIL.

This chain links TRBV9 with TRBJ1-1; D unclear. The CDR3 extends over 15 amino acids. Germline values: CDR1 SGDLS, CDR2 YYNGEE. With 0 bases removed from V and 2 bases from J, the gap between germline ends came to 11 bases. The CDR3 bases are TGTGCCAGCAGCGTAGGAGGTAAGGGAAACACTGAAGCTTTCTTT. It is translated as CASSVGGKGNTEAFF.

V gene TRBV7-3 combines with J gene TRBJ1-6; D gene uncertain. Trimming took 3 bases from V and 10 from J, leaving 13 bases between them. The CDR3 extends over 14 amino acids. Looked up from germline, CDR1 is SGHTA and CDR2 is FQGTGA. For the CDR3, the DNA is TGTGCCAGCAGCTTTTATCCGGGCAACTCACCCCTCCACTTT. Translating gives CASSFYPGNSPLHF. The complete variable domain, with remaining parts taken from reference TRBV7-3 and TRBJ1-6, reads GAGVSQTPSNKVTEKGKYVELRCDPISGHTALYWYRQSLGQGPEFLIYFQGTGAADDSGLPNDRFFAVRPEGSVSTLKIQRTERGDSAVYLCASSFYPGNSPLHFGNGTRLTVT.

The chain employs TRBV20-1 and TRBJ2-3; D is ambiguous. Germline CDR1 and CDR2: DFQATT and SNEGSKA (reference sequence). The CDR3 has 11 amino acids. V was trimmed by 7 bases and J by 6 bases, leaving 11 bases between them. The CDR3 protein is CSVPNSDTQYF. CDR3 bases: TGCAGTGTTCCCAATTCGGATACGCAGTATTTT.

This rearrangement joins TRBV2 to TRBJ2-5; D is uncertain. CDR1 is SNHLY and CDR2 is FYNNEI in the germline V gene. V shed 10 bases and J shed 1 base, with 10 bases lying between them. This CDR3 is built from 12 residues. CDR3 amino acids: CANNAVQETQYF. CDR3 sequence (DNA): TGTGCCAACAACGCGGTCCAAGAGACCCAGTACTTC.

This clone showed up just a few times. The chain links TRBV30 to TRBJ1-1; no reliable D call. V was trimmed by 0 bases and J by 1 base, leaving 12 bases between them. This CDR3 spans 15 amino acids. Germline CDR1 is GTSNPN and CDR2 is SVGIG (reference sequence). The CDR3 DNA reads TGTGCCTGGAGTGTAACTGGGGTCAAGAACACTGAAGCTTTCTTT. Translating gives CAWSVTGVKNTEAFF.

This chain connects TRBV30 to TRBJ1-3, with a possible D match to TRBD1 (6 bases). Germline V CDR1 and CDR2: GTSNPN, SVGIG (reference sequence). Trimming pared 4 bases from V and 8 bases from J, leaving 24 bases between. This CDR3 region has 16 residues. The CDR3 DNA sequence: TGTGCCTGGACATCATGGGGGGGGCCCTGGAGAGACACCATATATTTT. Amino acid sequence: CAWTSWGGPWRDTIYF.

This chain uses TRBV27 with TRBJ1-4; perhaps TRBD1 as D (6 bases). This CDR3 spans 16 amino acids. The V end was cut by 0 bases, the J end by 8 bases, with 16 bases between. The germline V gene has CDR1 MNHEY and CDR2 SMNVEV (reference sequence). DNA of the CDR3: TGTGCCAGCAGTTTATCCGCAGGGGAGAGGAACGAAAAACTGTTTTTT. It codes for CASSLSAGERNEKLFF.

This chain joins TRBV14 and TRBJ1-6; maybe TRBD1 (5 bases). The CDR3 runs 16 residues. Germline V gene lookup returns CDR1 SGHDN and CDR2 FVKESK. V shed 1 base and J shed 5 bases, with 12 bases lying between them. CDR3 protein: CASSQVRGLDNSPLHF. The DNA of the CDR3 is TGTGCCAGCAGCCAAGTGAGGGGTCTGGATAATTCACCCCTCCACTTT.

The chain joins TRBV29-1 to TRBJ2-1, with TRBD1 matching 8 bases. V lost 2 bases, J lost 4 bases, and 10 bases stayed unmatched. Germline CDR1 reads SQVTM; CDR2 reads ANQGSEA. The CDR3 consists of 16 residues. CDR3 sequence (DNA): TGCAGCGTTGAACGGGGCCAGGGGGCTCCATACAATGAGCAGTTCTTC. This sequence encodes CSVERGQGAPYNEQFF.

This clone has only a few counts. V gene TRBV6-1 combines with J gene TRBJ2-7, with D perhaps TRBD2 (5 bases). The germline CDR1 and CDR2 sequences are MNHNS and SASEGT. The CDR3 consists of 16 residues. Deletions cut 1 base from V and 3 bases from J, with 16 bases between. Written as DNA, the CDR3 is TGTGCCAGCAGTGAAGGATTGTTGGGAGCCCTCTACGAGCAGTACTTC. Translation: CASSEGLLGALYEQYF.

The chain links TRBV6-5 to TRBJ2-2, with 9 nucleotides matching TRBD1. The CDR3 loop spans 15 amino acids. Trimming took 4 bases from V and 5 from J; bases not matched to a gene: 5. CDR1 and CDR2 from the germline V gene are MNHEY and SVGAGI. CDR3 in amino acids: CASSSLGTGTGELFF. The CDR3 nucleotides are TGTGCCAGCAGTTCCCTAGGGACAGGGACCGGGGAGCTGTTTTTT.

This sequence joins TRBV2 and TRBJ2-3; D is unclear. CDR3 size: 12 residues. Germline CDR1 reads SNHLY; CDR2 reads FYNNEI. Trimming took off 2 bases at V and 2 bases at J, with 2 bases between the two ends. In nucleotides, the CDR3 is TGTGCCAGCAGTGAATACACAGATACGCAGTATTTT. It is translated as CASSEYTDTQYF.